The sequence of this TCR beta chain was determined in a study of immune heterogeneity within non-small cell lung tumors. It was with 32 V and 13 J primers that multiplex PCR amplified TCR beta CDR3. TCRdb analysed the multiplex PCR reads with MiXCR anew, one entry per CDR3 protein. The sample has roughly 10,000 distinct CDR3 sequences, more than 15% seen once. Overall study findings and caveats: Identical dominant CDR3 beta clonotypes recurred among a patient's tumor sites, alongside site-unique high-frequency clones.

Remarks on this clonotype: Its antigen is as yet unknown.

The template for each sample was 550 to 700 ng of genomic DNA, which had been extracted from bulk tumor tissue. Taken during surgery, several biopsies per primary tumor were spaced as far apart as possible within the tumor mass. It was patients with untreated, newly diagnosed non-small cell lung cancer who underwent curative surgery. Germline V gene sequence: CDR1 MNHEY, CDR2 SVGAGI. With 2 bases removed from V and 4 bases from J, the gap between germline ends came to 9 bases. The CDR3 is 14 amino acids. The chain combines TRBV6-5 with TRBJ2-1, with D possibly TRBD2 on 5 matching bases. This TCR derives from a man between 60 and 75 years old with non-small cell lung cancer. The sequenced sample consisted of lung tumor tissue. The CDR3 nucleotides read TGTGCCAGCAGTTACGTAGGCGGGTACAATGAGCAGTTCTTC. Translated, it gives CASSYVGGYNEQFF.